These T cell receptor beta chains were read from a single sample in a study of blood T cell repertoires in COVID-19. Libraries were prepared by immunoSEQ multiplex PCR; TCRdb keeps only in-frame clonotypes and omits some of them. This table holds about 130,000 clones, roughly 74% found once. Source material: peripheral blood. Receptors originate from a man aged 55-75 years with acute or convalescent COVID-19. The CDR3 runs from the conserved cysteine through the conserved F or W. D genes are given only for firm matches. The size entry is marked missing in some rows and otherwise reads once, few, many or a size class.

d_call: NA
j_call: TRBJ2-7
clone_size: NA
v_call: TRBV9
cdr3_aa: CASSVSRHSYEQYF
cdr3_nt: TGTGCCAGCAGCGTTAGCCGGCACTCCTACGAGCAGTACTTC

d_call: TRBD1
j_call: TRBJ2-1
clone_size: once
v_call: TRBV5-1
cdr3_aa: CASSSGTGPYNEQFF
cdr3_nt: TGCGCCAGCAGCTCCGGGACAGGGCCCTACAATGAGCAGTTCTTC

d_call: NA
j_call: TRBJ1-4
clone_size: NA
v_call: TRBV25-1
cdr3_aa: CASSEGFLLANEKLFF
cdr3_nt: TGTGCCAGCAGTGAAGGTTTTCTGTTAGCTAATGAAAAACTGTTTTTT

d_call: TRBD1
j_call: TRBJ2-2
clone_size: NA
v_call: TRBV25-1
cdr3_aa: CARPWTGLTGELFF
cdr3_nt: TGTGCCCGTCCCTGGACAGGCCTTACCGGGGAGCTGTTTTTT

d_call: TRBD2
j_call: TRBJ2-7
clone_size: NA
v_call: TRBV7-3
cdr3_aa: CASSFRAGPTYEQYF
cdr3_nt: TGTGCCAGCAGCTTCCGAGCGGGACCGACCTACGAGCAGTACTTC

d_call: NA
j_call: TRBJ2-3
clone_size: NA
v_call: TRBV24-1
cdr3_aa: CATSEDGATITQYF
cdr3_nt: TGTGCCACCTCGGAAGATGGGGCTACCATTACGCAGTATTTT

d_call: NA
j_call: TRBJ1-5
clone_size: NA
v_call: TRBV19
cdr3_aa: CASSIGQGSYQPQHF
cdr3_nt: TGTGCCAGTAGTATCGGGCAGGGGAGCTATCAGCCCCAGCATTTT

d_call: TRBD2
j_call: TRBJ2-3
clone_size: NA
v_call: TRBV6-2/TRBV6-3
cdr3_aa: CASSYRREGHTQYF
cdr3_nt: TGTGCCAGCAGTTACCGGCGGGAGGGACATACGCAGTATTTT

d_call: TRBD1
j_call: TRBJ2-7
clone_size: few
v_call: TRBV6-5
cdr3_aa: CASSDRAIEQYF
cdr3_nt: TGTGCCAGCTCGGACAGGGCGATCGAGCAGTACTTC

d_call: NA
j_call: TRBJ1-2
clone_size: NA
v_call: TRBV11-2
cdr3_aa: CASSFSPDSGFTF
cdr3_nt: TGTGCCAGCAGCTTCTCCCCCGATTCGGGTTTCACCTTC

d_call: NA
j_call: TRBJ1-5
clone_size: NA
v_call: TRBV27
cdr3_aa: CASSYRRLNSNQPQHF
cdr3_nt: TGTGCCAGCAGCTATAGAAGACTGAATAGCAATCAGCCCCAGCATTTT

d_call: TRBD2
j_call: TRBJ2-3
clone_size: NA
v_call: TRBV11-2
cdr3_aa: CASSLKPGLAGDTQYF
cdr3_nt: TGTGCCAGCAGCCTAAAACCGGGACTAGCGGGAGATACGCAGTATTTT

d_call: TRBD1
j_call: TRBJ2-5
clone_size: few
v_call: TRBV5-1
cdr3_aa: CASSKTDRVSAETQYF
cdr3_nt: TGCGCCAGCAGCAAGACGGACAGGGTGAGTGCGGAGACCCAGTACTTC

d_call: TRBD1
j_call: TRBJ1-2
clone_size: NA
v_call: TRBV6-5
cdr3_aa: CASSYSLTGLSYGYTF
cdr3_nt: TGTGCCAGCAGTTACTCGCTGACAGGGTTGAGCTATGGCTACACCTTC

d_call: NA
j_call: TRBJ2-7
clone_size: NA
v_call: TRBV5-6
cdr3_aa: CASSSQTISYEQYF
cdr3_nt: TGTGCCAGCAGCTCTCAAACCATCAGTTACGAGCAGTACTTC

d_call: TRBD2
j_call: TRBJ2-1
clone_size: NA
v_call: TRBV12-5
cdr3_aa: CASGLPSGGDPLPYNEQFF
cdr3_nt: TGTGCTAGTGGTTTGCCTAGCGGGGGGGACCCCCTTCCTTACAATGAGCAGTTCTTC

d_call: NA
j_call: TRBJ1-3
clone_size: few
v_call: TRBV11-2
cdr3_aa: CASSSRTVGGNTIYF
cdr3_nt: TGTGCCAGCAGCTCTAGGACAGTTGGTGGAAACACCATATATTTT

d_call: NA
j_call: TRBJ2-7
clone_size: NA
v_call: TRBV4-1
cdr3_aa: CASSQEGAGAREQYF
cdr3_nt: TGCGCCAGCAGCCAAGAGGGGGCGGGAGCCCGGGAGCAGTACTTC

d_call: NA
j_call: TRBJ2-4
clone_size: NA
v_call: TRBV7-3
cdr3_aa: CASSPGTTNIQYF
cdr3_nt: TGTGCCAGCAGCCCCGGGACAACGAACATTCAGTACTTC

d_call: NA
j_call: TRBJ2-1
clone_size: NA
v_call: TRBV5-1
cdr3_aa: CASSFGGDSINEQFF
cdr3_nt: TGCGCCAGCAGCTTTGGCGGGGACTCGATCAATGAGCAGTTCTTC

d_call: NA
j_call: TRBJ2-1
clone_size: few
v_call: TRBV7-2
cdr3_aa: CASSLPGSVDNEQFF
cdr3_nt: TGTGCCAGCAGCTTACCTGGGAGTGTGGACAATGAGCAGTTCTTC

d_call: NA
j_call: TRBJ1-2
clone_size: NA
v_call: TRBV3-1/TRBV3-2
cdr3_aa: CASSRGQNYGYTF
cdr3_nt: TGTGCCAGCAGCCGAGGACAGAACTATGGCTACACCTTC

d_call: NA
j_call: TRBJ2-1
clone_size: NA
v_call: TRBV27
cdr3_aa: CASSSPPGVRRWGYNEQFF
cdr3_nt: TGTGCCAGCAGTTCCCCCCCGGGGGTACGACGTTGGGGGTACAATGAGCAGTTCTTC

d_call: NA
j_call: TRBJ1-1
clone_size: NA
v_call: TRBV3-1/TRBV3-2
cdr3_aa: CASSKGKNTEAFF
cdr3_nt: TGTGCCAGCAGCAAGGGGAAGAATACTGAAGCTTTCTTT

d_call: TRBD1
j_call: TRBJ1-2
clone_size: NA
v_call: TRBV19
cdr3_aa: CASNPRGWGGYTF
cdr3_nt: TGTGCCAGTAACCCCAGGGGGTGGGGTGGCTACACCTTC